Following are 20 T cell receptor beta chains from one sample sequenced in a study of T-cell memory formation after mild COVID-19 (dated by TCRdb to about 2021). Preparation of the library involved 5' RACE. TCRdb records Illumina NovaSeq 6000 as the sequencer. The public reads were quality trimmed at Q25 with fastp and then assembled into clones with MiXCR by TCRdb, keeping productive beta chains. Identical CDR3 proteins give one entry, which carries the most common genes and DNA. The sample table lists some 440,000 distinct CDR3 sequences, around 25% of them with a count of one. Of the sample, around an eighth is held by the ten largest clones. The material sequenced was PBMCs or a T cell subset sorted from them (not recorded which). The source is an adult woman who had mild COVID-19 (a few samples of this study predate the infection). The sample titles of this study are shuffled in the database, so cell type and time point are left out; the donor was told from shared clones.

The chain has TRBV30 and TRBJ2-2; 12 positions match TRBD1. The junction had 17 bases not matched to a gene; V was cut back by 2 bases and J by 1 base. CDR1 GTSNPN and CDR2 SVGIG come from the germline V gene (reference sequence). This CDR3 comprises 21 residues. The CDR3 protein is CAWSFSFSGTGGGLNTGELFF. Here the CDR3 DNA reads TGTGCCTGGAGTTTCTCATTCTCCGGGACAGGGGGCGGGTTGAACACCGGGGAGCTGTTTTTT.

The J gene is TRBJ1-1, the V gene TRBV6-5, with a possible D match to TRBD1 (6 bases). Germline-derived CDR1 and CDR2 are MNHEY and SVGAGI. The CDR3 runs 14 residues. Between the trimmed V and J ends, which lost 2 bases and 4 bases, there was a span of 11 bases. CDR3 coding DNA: TGTGCCAGCAGTTACAAACGGACAGTCACTGAAGCTTTCTTT. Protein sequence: CASSYKRTVTEAFF.

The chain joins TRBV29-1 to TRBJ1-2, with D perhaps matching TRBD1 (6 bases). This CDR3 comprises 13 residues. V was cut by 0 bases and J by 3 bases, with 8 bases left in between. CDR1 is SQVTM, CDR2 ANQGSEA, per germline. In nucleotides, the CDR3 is TGCAGCGTTGAAGATGGGACACACTATGGCTACACCTTC. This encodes CSVEDGTHYGYTF. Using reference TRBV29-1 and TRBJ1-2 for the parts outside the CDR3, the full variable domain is SAVISQKPSRDICQRGTSLTIQCQVDSQVTMMFWYRQQPGQSLTLIATANQGSEATYESGFVIDKFPISRPNLTFSTLTVSNMSPEDSSIYLCSVEDGTHYGYTFGSGTRLTVV.

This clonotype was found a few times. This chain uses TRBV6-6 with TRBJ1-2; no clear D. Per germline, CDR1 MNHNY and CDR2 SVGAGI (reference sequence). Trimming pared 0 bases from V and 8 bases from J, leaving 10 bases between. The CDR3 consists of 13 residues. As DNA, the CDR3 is TGTGCCAGCAGTTACTCGGAGGGATCGGGCTACACCTTC. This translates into CASSYSEGSGYTF.

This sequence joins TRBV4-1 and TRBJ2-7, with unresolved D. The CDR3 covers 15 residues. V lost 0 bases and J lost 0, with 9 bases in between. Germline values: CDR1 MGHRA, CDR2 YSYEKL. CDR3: CASSQDPTNSYEQYF. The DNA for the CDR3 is TGCGCCAGCAGCCAAGATCCCACCAACTCCTACGAGCAGTACTTC.

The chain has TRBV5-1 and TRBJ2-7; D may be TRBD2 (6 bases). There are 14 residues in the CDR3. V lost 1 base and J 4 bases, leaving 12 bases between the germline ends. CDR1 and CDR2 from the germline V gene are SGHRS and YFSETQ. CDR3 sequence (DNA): TGCGCCAGCAGCTTGAGGGACTCTCAGTACGAGCAGTACTTC. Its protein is CASSLRDSQYEQYF. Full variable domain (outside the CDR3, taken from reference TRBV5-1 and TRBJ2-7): KAGVTQTPRYLIKTRGQQVTLSCSPISGHRSVSWYQQTPGQGLQFLFEYFSETQRNKGNFPGRFSGRQFSNSRSEMNVSTLELGDSALYLCASSLRDSQYEQYFGPGTRLTVT.

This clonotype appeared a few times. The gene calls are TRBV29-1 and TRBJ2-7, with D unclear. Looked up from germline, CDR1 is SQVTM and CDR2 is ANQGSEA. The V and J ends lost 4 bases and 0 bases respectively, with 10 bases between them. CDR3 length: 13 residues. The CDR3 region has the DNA TGCAGCGTTGCCCATACAAGCTCCTACGAGCAGTACTTC. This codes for CSVAHTSSYEQYF.

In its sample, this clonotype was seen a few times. CDR3 sequence reads: CAWSMGNYGYTF. The CDR3 DNA follows: TGTGCCTGGTCTATGGGGAACTATGGCTACACCTTC. The chain employs TRBV30 and TRBJ1-2; D gene uncertain. This CDR3 contains 12 residues. Trimming removed 5 bases from V and 2 bases from J, with 9 bases in between. Germline-derived CDR1 and CDR2 are GTSNPN and SVGIG (reference sequence).

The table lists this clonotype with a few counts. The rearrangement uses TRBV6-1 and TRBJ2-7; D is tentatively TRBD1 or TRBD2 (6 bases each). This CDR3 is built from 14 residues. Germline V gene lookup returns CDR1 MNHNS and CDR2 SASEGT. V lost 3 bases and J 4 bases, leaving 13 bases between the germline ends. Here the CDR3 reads CASSDGGLIYEQYF. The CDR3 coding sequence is TGTGCCAGCAGTGATGGGGGGCTAATATACGAGCAGTACTTC.

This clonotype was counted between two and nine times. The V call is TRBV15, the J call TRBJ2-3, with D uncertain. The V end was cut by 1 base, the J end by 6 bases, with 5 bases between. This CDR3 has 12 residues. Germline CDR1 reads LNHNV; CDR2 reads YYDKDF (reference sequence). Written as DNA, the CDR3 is TGTGCCACCAGCAGAGTGATGGATACGCAGTATTTT. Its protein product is CATSRVMDTQYF.

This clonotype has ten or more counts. The CDR3 loop is CASRLNSGGQQFF. CDR3 bases: TGTGCCAGCAGGCTGAATAGCGGGGGGCAACAGTTCTTC. The chain carries TRBV12-3 or TRBV12-4 and TRBJ2-1, with 10 positions matching TRBD2. The length of the CDR3 is 13 residues. V trimming: 6 bases; J trimming: 13 bases; junction bases outside the gene matches: 9.

CDR3: CASNAGREDTGELFF. The CDR3, as DNA: TGCGCCAGCAATGCTGGGCGGGAAGACACCGGGGAGCTGTTTTTT. This sequence joins TRBV4-3 and TRBJ2-2; D possibly corresponds to TRBD2 (6 bases). The V and J ends lost 7 bases and 3 bases respectively, with 15 bases between them. The V gene's germline CDR1 is LGHNA and CDR2 YSLEER. The CDR3 contains 15 residues.

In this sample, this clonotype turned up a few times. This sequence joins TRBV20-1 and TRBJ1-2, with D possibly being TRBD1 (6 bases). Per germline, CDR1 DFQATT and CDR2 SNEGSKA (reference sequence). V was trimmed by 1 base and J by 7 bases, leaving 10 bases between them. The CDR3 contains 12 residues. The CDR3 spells CSARVSTGGYTF. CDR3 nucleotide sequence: TGCAGTGCTAGAGTCTCGACAGGTGGCTACACCTTC.

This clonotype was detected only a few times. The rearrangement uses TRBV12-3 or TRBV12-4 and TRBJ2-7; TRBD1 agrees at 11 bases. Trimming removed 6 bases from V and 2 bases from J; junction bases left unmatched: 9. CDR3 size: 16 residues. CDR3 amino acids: CASSLTPGQGAYEQYF. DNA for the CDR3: TGTGCCAGCAGCCTCACCCCGGGACAGGGGGCCTACGAGCAGTACTTC.

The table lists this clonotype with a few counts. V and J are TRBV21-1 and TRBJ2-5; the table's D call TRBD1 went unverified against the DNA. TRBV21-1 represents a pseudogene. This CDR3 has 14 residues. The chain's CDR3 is CASRGGPMEETQYF. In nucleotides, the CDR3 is TGTGCCAGCAGAGGGGGGCCTATGGAAGAGACCCAGTACTTC.

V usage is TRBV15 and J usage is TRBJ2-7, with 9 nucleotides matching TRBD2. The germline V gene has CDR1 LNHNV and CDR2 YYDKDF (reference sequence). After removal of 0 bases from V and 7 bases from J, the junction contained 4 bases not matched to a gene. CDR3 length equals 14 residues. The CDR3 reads CATSRDIAGEEQYF. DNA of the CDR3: TGTGCCACCAGCAGAGATATAGCGGGAGAAGAGCAGTACTTC.

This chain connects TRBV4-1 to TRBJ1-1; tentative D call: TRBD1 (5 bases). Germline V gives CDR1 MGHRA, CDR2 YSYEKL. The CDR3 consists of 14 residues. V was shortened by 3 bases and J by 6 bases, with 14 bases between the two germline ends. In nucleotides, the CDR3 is TGCGCCAGCAGCCAGCCAGGGAGTCGGGCTGAAGCTTTCTTT. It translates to CASSQPGSRAEAFF.

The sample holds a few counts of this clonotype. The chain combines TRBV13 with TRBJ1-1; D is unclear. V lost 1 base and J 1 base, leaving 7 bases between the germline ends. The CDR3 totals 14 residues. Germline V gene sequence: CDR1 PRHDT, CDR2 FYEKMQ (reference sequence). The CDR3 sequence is CASSLAQSNTEAFF. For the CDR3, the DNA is TGTGCCAGCAGCTTAGCACAGTCGAACACTGAAGCTTTCTTT. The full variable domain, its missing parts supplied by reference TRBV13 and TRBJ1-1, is AAGVIQSPRHLIKEKRETATLKCYPIPRHDTVYWYQQGPGQDPQFLISFYEKMQSDKGSIPDRFSAQQFSDYHSELNMSSLELGDSALYFCASSLAQSNTEAFFGQGTRLTVV.

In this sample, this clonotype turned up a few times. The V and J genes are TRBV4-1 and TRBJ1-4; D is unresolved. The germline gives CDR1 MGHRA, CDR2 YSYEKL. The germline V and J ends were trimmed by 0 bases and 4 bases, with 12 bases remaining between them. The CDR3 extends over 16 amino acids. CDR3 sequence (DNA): TGCGCCAGCAGCCAAGATGGTGGCCGACTTAATGAAAAACTGTTTTTT. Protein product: CASSQDGGRLNEKLFF.

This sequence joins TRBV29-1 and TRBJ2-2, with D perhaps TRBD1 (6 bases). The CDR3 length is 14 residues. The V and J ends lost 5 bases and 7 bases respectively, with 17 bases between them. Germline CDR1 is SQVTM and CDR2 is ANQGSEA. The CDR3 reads CSVRITGNGGELFF. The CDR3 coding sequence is TGCAGCGTTAGGATCACAGGGAATGGCGGGGAGCTGTTTTTT.